One and the same sample provided the 3 T cell receptor beta chains below, sequenced in a study of blood T cell repertoires in COVID-19. Assay used: immunoSEQ multiplex PCR; TCRdb lists only in-frame clones, some missing. The sample carries 300,000 to 400,000 clones, 80% to 90% recorded once. Sequences were obtained from PBMCs or T cells enriched from blood (not recorded which). The receptor source for this set is a woman in her forties with acute COVID-19.

The J gene is TRBJ2-5, the V gene TRBV4-3, with TRBD1 as a possible D gene (5 bases). CDR1 is LGHNA, CDR2 YSLEER, per germline. The CDR3 has 15 amino acids. The V gene lost 4 bases and the J gene lost 5 bases, with 17 bases spanning the gap. The CDR3 nucleotides read TGCGCCAGCAGCCCTGTATTAGGGGTTGGGGAGACCCAGTACTTC. Amino acid sequence: CASSPVLGVGETQYF.

V usage is TRBV2 and J usage is TRBJ1-2, with a weak D call TRBD1 (6 bases). Germline lookup yields CDR1 SNHLY and CDR2 FYNNEI. V gave up 4 bases and J gave up 3 bases, with 12 bases separating them. The CDR3 is 14 amino acids. CDR3 region: CASSAGQLYYGYTF. The DNA of the CDR3 is TGTGCCAGCAGTGCGGGACAACTTTACTATGGCTACACCTTC.

The V and J genes are TRBV5-5 and TRBJ2-5; 12 bases fit TRBD2. Germline lookup yields CDR1 SGHKS and CDR2 YYEKEE (reference sequence). V was clipped by 0 bases and J by 5 bases; unmatched bases: 8. The CDR3 length is 17 residues. As DNA, the CDR3 is TGTGCCAGCAGCTTGGTTCCTAGCGGGGGGGTAAGGGAGACCCAGTACTTC. As protein: CASSLVPSGGVRETQYF.